This TCR beta chain emerged from a study of shared clonotypes between healthy human individuals. Sequencing used immunoSEQ multiplex PCR; TCRdb keeps in-frame clones, though not all of them. In the table there are fewer than 1 million clones, approximately 96% of which are singletons. CD8 cells regarded as naive lacked CD45RO, were positively chosen for CCR7, and omitted terminally differentiated effector memory CD45RA+ cells. There are 16 residues in the CDR3. Trimming took 2 bases from V and 5 from J; bases not matched to a gene: 8. From germline, CDR1 is GTSNPN and CDR2 SVGIG (reference sequence). This clone was counted once.

The TCR was taken from a man younger than 45 in good health. Sequencing used naive CD8+ T cells sorted from blood. The chain combines TRBV30 with TRBJ2-3, with 12 nucleotides matching TRBD2. DNA of the CDR3: TGTGCCTGGAGTTCTGGGCTAGCGGGAGGGGTAGATACGCAGTATTTT. Protein: CAWSSGLAGGVDTQYF. The full variable domain, completed using reference TRBV30 and TRBJ2-3, is SQTIHQWPATLVQPVGSPLSLECTVEGTSNPNLYWYRQAAGRGLQLLFYSVGIGQISSEVPQNLSASRPQDRQFILSSKKLLLSDSGFYLCAWSSGLAGGVDTQYFGPGTRLTVL.